This T cell receptor beta chain was sequenced in a study of cytomegalovirus exposure and HLA in healthy donors. Study results and caveats: In vitro confirmation showed three CMV-associated chains to be CMV antigen specific.

CDR1 is DFQATT, CDR2 SNEGSKA, per germline (reference sequence). The V gene end was trimmed by 5 bases and the J gene end by 6 bases; junction bases not matched to a gene: 3. The CDR3 runs 11 residues. PCR used 60 Vbeta primers and 13 Jbeta primers. The data were produced by immunoSEQ multiplex PCR, yet TCRdb's version contains in-frame clones alone and is incomplete. The repertoire includes about 100,000 clones, around 69% of them detected once, and under 20% sits in the top ten. These donors, healthy bone marrow donors, were studied. In nominal health when sampled, donors likely had unrecorded immune exposures nonetheless. A note on this clone: Its antigen is as yet unknown.

Sample: PBMCs. V usage is TRBV20-1 and J usage is TRBJ1-2; TRBD1 agrees at 7 bases. The origin of this receptor is a woman aged 60 to 75 in good health and CMV-seropositive. In nucleotides, the CDR3 is TGCAGTGCTTGGGGACAGCATGGCTACACCTTC. Encoded protein: CSAWGQHGYTF.